The rows below give T cell receptor beta chains drawn from one sample of a study of T-cell reconstitution after alpha-beta-depleted transplantation in children. TCRdb passed the PCR reads through MiXCR, listing each CDR3 protein once. The top ten clones hold 20% to 25% of a sample with about 100,000 distinct CDR3 sequences, around 6.4% of them seen once. This material consisted of PBMCs, mostly from graft donor cells, taken 360 days after TCRalphabeta/CD19-depleted stem cell transplant. These receptors were taken from a male patient aged 2 to 10 who had a stem cell transplant for acute lymphoblastic leukemia, so the T cells may come from the graft donor. Both conserved end residues are part of each CDR3. D genes are given only for firm matches. Clone size is shown for a subset of rows, as once, few, many or a class of expanded clone.

j_call,v_call,clone_size,d_call,cdr3_aa,cdr3_nt
TRBJ2-2,TRBV11-2,many,-,CASKKRDSNTGELFF,TGTGCCAGCAAAAAAAGGGACTCGAACACCGGGGAGCTGTTTTTT
TRBJ2-7,TRBV7-8,few,TRBD2,CASSAGTREGSYEQYF,TGTGCCAGCAGCGCTGGGACCCGGGAGGGAAGCTACGAGCAGTACTTC
TRBJ2-7,TRBV7-2,-,TRBD2,CASRPSGAGGRYEQYF,TGTGCCAGCAGGCCCTCGGGGGCGGGGGGGCGCTACGAGCAGTACTTC
TRBJ1-4,TRBV5-1,many,-,CASSSSRGEKLFF,TGCGCCAGCAGCTCTTCGCGGGGTGAAAAACTGTTTTTT
TRBJ2-5,TRBV28,-,-,CASSPPSVQETQYF,TGTGCCAGCAGTCCCCCTAGCGTACAAGAGACCCAGTACTTC
TRBJ1-1,TRBV13,many,TRBD1,CASSFPQGAEAFF,TGTGCCAGCAGCTTCCCCCAGGGGGCTGAAGCTTTCTTT
TRBJ1-3,TRBV18,-,TRBD1,CASSPSDRDRGNTIYF,TGTGCCAGCTCACCGTCGGACAGGGATCGTGGAAACACCATATATTTT
TRBJ2-3,TRBV10-1,few,-,CASSESDGYSTDTQYF,TGCGCCAGCAGTGAGTCCGACGGGTATAGCACAGATACGCAGTATTTT
TRBJ2-5,TRBV24-1,many,-,CATSDFGRQETQYF,TGTGCCACCAGTGATTTTGGCCGCCAAGAGACCCAGTACTTC
TRBJ1-1,TRBV25-1,many,-,CASTAGPEAFF,TGTGCCAGCACGGCCGGACCTGAAGCTTTCTTT
TRBJ2-3,TRBV4-3,many,TRBD2,CASSQDVAGDLTQYF,TGCGCCAGCAGCCAAGATGTAGCGGGGGACCTAACGCAGTATTTT
TRBJ2-7,TRBV28,many,TRBD1,CASSSVGQGNYEQYF,TGTGCCAGCAGTTCCGTGGGACAGGGAAATTACGAGCAGTACTTC
TRBJ2-7,TRBV28,many,-,CASSLWSGSYEQYF,TGTGCCAGCAGCTTATGGTCGGGTTCCTACGAGCAGTACTTC
TRBJ1-1,TRBV15,many,-,CATSRTDEAFF,TGTGCCACCAGCAGAACTGACGAAGCTTTCTTT
TRBJ2-7,TRBV5-1,many,-,CASSWTTSYEQYF,TGCGCCAGCAGCTGGACTACTTCTTACGAGCAGTACTTC
TRBJ2-5,TRBV10-3,-,TRBD2,CAISDPGLAGGIQETQYF,TGTGCCATCAGTGACCCGGGGCTAGCGGGGGGGATTCAAGAGACCCAGTACTTC
TRBJ2-1,TRBV9,many,-,CASSEAPDEQFF,TGTGCCAGCAGCGAAGCGCCAGATGAGCAGTTCTTC
TRBJ1-6,TRBV4-3,many,-,CASSQAAVGAGHNSPLHF,TGCGCCAGCAGCCAAGCTGCGGTGGGGGCAGGGCATAATTCACCCCTCCACTTT
TRBJ2-7,TRBV14,many,TRBD1,CASSPRGQGYEQYF,TGTGCCAGCAGCCCCCGGGGACAGGGCTACGAGCAGTACTTC
TRBJ2-7,TRBV14,many,-,CASSQGGRISYEQYF,TGTGCCAGCAGCCAAGGGGGACGGATCTCCTACGAGCAGTACTTC
TRBJ1-2,TRBV12-3/TRBV12-4,many,TRBD1,CASNFHRGQNGYTF,TGTGCCAGCAATTTCCACAGGGGGCAAAATGGCTACACCTTC
TRBJ2-3,TRBV7-3,-,TRBD2,CASSLGGGGDTQYF,TGTGCCAGCAGTTTGGGCGGGGGGGGAGATACGCAGTATTTT
TRBJ2-7,TRBV12-5,-,-,CASGLGFGQGKDEQYF,TGTGCTAGTGGTTTGGGGTTTGGGCAGGGAAAGGACGAGCAGTACTTC
TRBJ2-7,TRBV27,-,TRBD1,CASSPTTGREQYF,TGTGCCAGCAGTCCGACGACAGGGCGGGAGCAGTACTTC
TRBJ2-7,TRBV6-7,many,-,CASSKIAGQYF,TGTGCCAGCAGTAAGATTGCGGGGCAGTACTTC
TRBJ1-2,TRBV6-2/TRBV6-3,-,-,CASSPGRSGYGYTF,TGTGCCAGCAGCCCCGGACGGAGCGGCTATGGCTACACCTTC
TRBJ2-5,TRBV7-2,many,TRBD2,CASSFNGRGGLQETQYF,TGTGCCAGCAGCTTTAACGGGCGGGGGGGATTACAAGAGACCCAGTACTTC
TRBJ2-1,TRBV12-3/TRBV12-4,many,-,CASAKGQYNEQFF,TGTGCCAGCGCAAAGGGGCAGTACAATGAGCAGTTCTTC
TRBJ2-5,TRBV6-2/TRBV6-3,many,-,CASSPGGETQYF,TGTGCCAGCTCGCCAGGAGGGGAGACCCAGTACTTC
TRBJ2-7,TRBV20-1,-,-,CSARDLEGNSYEQYF,TGCAGTGCTAGAGATCTTGAGGGAAACTCCTACGAGCAGTACTTC
TRBJ1-1,TRBV3-1,-,-,CASSPGLTNTEAFF,TGTGCCAGCAGCCCAGGACTAACGAACACTGAAGCTTTCTTT